This T cell receptor beta chain was retrieved from a study of blood T cell repertoires in COVID-19. Trimming shortened V by 5 bases and J by 1 base, and 15 bases separated the two germline ends. The CDR3 spans 15 residues. CDR1 and CDR2 from the germline V gene are MDHEN and SYDVKM. Sequenced by immunoSEQ multiplex PCR; TCRdb stores in-frame clones only, minus some. The profile shows about 170,000 clones, 82% of them singletons. The sequence was collected from an elderly woman with active or convalescent COVID-19. This rearrangement joins TRBV28 to TRBJ2-7; weak D call: TRBD1 (6 bases). The sample taken for sequencing was peripheral blood. The CDR3 DNA follows: TGTGCCAGCAGTCGGATCACAGGGCTTTCCTACGAGCAGTACTTC. Translated: CASSRITGLSYEQYF. Together with reference TRBV28 and TRBJ2-7, the CDR3 gives the full variable domain: DVKVTQSSRYLVKRTGEKVFLECVQDMDHENMFWYRQDPGLGLRLIYFSYDVKMKEKGDIPEGYSVSREKKERFSLILESASTNQTSMYLCASSRITGLSYEQYFGPGTRLTVT.